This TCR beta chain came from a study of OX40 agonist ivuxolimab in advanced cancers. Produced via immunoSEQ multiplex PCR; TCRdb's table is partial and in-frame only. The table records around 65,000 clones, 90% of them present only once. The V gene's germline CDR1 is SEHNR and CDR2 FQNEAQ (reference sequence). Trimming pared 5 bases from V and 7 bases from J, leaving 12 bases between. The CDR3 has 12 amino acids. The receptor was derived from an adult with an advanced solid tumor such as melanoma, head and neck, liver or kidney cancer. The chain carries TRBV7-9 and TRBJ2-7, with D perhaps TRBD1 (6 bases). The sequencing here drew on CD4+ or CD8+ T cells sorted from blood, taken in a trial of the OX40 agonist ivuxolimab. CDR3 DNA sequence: TGTGCCAGCAGCGCAAACAGGGTTGAGCAGTACTTC. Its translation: CASSANRVEQYF.